Shown below are 29 T cell receptor beta chains from a single sample sequenced in a study of blood T cell repertoires in COVID-19. Assay: immunoSEQ multiplex PCR; the TCRdb copy retains only in-frame clones and omits some. Of 110,000 or so clones listed, 81% are singletons. Sequencing input: peripheral blood. The receptors stem from a man in his fifties with acute or convalescent COVID-19.

CDR3 in amino acids: CASSLGGGYSGNTIYF. The CDR3 DNA sequence: TGTGCCAGCAGCTTAGGGGGGGGGTACTCTGGAAACACCATATATTTT. The chain couples TRBV7-8 to TRBJ1-3; the D gene is possibly TRBD1 (5 bases). Germline V gives CDR1 SGHVS, CDR2 FQNEAQ. The length of the CDR3 is 16 residues. Between the trimmed V and J ends, which lost 1 base and 0 bases, there was a span of 10 bases. The whole variable domain, remainder taken from reference TRBV7-8 and TRBJ1-3, is GAGVSQSPRYKVAKRGQDVALRCDPISGHVSLFWYQQALGQGPEFLTYFQNEAQLDKSGLPSDRFFAERPEGSVSTLKIQRTQQEDSAVYLCASSLGGGYSGNTIYFGEGSWLTVV.

The chain couples TRBV6-5 to TRBJ2-7; 8 nucleotides align to TRBD1. Trimming at V came to 0 bases and at J to 3 bases, leaving 4 bases not matched to a gene. The CDR3 loop spans 15 amino acids. Germline loops: CDR1 MNHEY, CDR2 SVGAGI. The CDR3 region is CASSYSGTGNYEQYF. The DNA of the CDR3 is TGTGCCAGCAGTTACTCCGGGACAGGAAACTACGAGCAGTACTTC.

The chain carries TRBV11-2 and TRBJ2-7; 8 bases line up with TRBD1. CDR1 is SGHAT and CDR2 is FQNNGV in the germline V gene. The CDR3 loop spans 14 amino acids. Germline trimming cut 3 bases from V and 4 bases from J; bases unmatched to any gene: 5. The CDR3 protein is CASSFSGGDYEQYF. The CDR3 region has the DNA TGTGCCAGCAGCTTCTCAGGGGGCGATTACGAGCAGTACTTC.

The rearrangement uses TRBV19 and TRBJ1-1; D remains ambiguous. This CDR3 has 12 amino acids. Trimming removed 7 bases from V and 0 bases from J, with 6 bases in between. Germline V lookup: CDR1 LNHDA, CDR2 SQIVND (reference sequence). Here the CDR3 DNA reads TGTGCCAGTACGAGGCTGAACACTGAAGCTTTCTTT. Amino acids: CASTRLNTEAFF.

The chain has TRBV9 and TRBJ1-3; the D is unclear. The germline CDR1 and CDR2 sequences are SGDLS and YYNGEE. V shed 4 bases and J shed 0 bases, with 11 bases lying between them. The CDR3 consists of 15 residues. CDR3 DNA: TGTGCCAGCAGCTCGAGGACTCTCTCTGGAAACACCATATATTTT. Translation: CASSSRTLSGNTIYF.

The chain uses TRBV27 and TRBJ2-3; D perhaps matches TRBD2 (5 bases). This CDR3 contains 15 residues. With 2 bases removed from V and 2 bases from J, the gap between germline ends came to 11 bases. Per germline, CDR1 MNHEY and CDR2 SMNVEV (reference sequence). CDR3 nucleotides: TGTGCCAGCAGTTTAGGACTCGGGTCCACAGATACGCAGTATTTT. Translation: CASSLGLGSTDTQYF.

V and J are TRBV29-1 and TRBJ2-7; 10 bases align to TRBD1. The CDR3 runs 15 residues. With V trimmed by 6 bases and J by 2 bases, 10 bases remained unmatched. The germline V gene encodes CDR1 SQVTM and CDR2 ANQGSEA. The CDR3 here is CSVRDRGTRTYEQYF. The CDR3 DNA reads TGCAGCGTCAGGGACAGGGGTACGAGAACCTACGAGCAGTACTTC.

The rearrangement uses TRBV9 and TRBJ2-1; D is ambiguous. The CDR3 is 17 residues long. Trimming left V 3 bases short and J 7 bases short, with 23 bases between. Germline lookup yields CDR1 SGDLS and CDR2 YYNGEE. The chain's CDR3 is CASSEPLASSPRNEQFF. DNA for the CDR3: TGTGCCAGCAGCGAGCCCCTGGCTAGTTCCCCGAGAAATGAGCAGTTCTTC.

The count of this clone is one. The rearrangement joins TRBV20-1 to TRBJ2-7, with D possibly matching TRBD2 (7 bases). The CDR3 runs 13 residues. Per the germline V gene, CDR1 is DFQATT and CDR2 is SNEGSKA (reference sequence). V lost 3 bases and J lost 1, with 10 bases in between. DNA of the CDR3: TGCAGTGCTAGTCGGGGGGCATCCTACGAGCAGTACTTC. This codes for CSASRGASYEQYF.

This chain joins TRBV6-6 and TRBJ2-7; D perhaps matches TRBD2 (5 bases). The CDR3 has 14 residues. Germline V gene data show CDR1 as MNHNY and CDR2 as SVGAGI (reference sequence). Trimming removed 8 bases at V and 5 bases at J, with 19 bases between. CDR3: CASRSKWEKHEQYV. CDR3 nucleotide sequence: TGTGCCAGCCGTTCCAAGTGGGAGAAACACGAGCAGTACGTC.

This clone was detected once. This sequence joins TRBV30 and TRBJ1-2; D is perhaps TRBD1 (6 bases). CDR1 and CDR2 (germline): GTSNPN, SVGIG (reference sequence). Trimming cost V 3 bases and J 7 bases, with 12 bases left between them. The CDR3 has 12 residues. The CDR3 nucleotides are TGTGCCTGGAGAAGGGGGTCTTTTGGCTACACCTTC. Residues: CAWRRGSFGYTF.

The chain uses TRBV12-3 or TRBV12-4 and TRBJ1-2, with TRBD1 as a possible D gene (6 bases). V gave up 4 bases and J gave up 7 bases, with 13 bases separating them. There are 13 residues in the CDR3. The CDR3 here is CASSYQGRGGYTF. The DNA of the CDR3 is TGTGCCAGCAGTTATCAGGGGAGGGGTGGCTACACCTTC.

This clone was seen more than once but under ten times. The rearrangement uses TRBV2 and TRBJ1-5; D uncertain. Germline V gene data show CDR1 as SNHLY and CDR2 as FYNNEI. This CDR3 contains 15 residues. The germline V and J ends were trimmed by 4 bases and 2 bases, with 12 bases remaining between them. The CDR3 sequence is CASSVSVLGNQPQHF. In DNA form, the CDR3 reads TGTGCCAGCAGTGTTTCAGTCTTGGGCAATCAGCCCCAGCATTTT.

The chain uses TRBV6-1 and TRBJ1-1, with D maybe TRBD1 (5 bases). V dropped 1 base and J dropped 2 bases, with 11 bases sitting between them. The CDR3 extends over 15 amino acids. Germline V gene data show CDR1 as MNHNS and CDR2 as SASEGT. For the CDR3, the DNA is TGTGCCAGCAGTGAAGATGGGGGGACTAACACTGAAGCTTTCTTT. It codes for CASSEDGGTNTEAFF.

This clone is a singleton in its sample. The chain employs TRBV19 and TRBJ1-1; 10 bases align to TRBD1. Looked up from germline, CDR1 is LNHDA and CDR2 is SQIVND (reference sequence). The CDR3 contains 14 residues. J gave up 5 bases and V 5 bases, and 5 bases lay outside the gene matches. The CDR3 DNA follows: TGTGCCAGTAGTGCGGGACAGGGGCAGACTGAAGCTTTCTTT. It encodes CASSAGQGQTEAFF.

The rearrangement joins TRBV5-6 to TRBJ1-5; 7 bases agree with TRBD1. In germline, CDR1 is SGHDT, CDR2 YYEEEE. After removal of 0 bases from V and 2 bases from J, the junction contained 8 bases not matched to a gene. The CDR3 loop spans 17 amino acids. The CDR3 is CASSLAVGQLGNQPQHF. In DNA, the CDR3 is TGTGCCAGCAGCTTGGCCGTGGGACAGTTGGGCAATCAGCCCCAGCATTTT.

This rearrangement joins TRBV5-1 to TRBJ2-1; D remains unclear. CDR3 length equals 14 residues. CDR1 is SGHRS, CDR2 YFSETQ, per germline. The ends were cut back, 4 bases at V and 4 bases at J, with 12 bases in the middle. The CDR3, as DNA: TGCGCCAGCAGCCCCGATGCCCAGTACAATGAGCAGTTCTTC. It is translated as CASSPDAQYNEQFF. Supplemented by reference TRBV5-1 and TRBJ2-1, the full variable domain reads KAGVTQTPRYLIKTRGQQVTLSCSPISGHRSVSWYQQTPGQGLQFLFEYFSETQRNKGNFPGRFSGRQFSNSRSEMNVSTLELGDSALYLCASSPDAQYNEQFFGPGTRLTVL.

The genes are TRBV2 and TRBJ1-6; the D is unclear. The CDR3 covers 13 residues. The germline V gene has CDR1 SNHLY and CDR2 FYNNEI. V was cut by 7 bases and J by 4 bases, with 8 bases left in between. CDR3 residues: CASIPGYNSPLHF. CDR3 nucleotide sequence: TGTGCCAGCATTCCGGGGTATAATTCACCCCTCCACTTT.

The chain is built from TRBV9 and TRBJ2-3; 9 nucleotides agree with TRBD2. There are 18 residues in the CDR3. Germline trimming cut 0 bases from V and 0 bases from J; bases unmatched to any gene: 8. The germline CDR1 and CDR2 sequences are SGDLS and YYNGEE. CDR3 in amino acids: CASSVASGGSPSTDTQYF. CDR3 nucleotides: TGTGCCAGCAGCGTAGCGAGCGGGGGGTCCCCTAGCACAGATACGCAGTATTTT.

This rearrangement joins TRBV3-1 (or the pseudogene TRBV3-2) to TRBJ1-1; the D gene is possibly TRBD1 (6 bases). V lost 4 bases, J lost 7 bases, and 13 bases lay in between. Germline assignment: CDR1 LGHDT and CDR2 YNNKEL (reference sequence). This CDR3 contains 13 residues. The CDR3 here is CASSPNGGREAFF. CDR3 sequence (DNA): TGTGCCAGCAGCCCGAATGGGGGCCGTGAAGCTTTCTTT.

The chain couples TRBV2 to TRBJ2-2, with TRBD1 matching over 9 bases. In germline, CDR1 is SNHLY, CDR2 FYNNEI. This CDR3 is 15 amino acids long. V was pared by 4 bases and J by 3 bases, with 3 bases of the junction left unmatched. The CDR3 nucleotides are TGTGCCAGCAGTGGACAGGGGGACTACACCGGGGAGCTGTTTTTT. This translates into CASSGQGDYTGELFF.

The chain recombines TRBV5-1 with TRBJ1-1; unclear D gene. Trimming cost V 2 bases and J 0 bases, with 8 bases left between them. Per germline, CDR1 SGHRS and CDR2 YFSETQ. CDR3 length equals 14 residues. CDR3 residues: CASSFGGLNTEAFF. The CDR3 DNA follows: TGCGCCAGCAGCTTTGGAGGGTTGAACACTGAAGCTTTCTTT.

This clone occurred a few times. The chain has TRBV4-2 and TRBJ2-3; no clear D gene. The CDR3 runs 16 residues. Trimming took off 0 bases at V and 6 bases at J, with 16 bases between the two ends. Germline values: CDR1 LGHNA, CDR2 YNFKEQ. The CDR3 loop is CASSQEGAMGGDTQYF. DNA of the CDR3: TGTGCCAGCAGCCAAGAAGGAGCCATGGGTGGGGATACGCAGTATTTT.

The CDR3 bases are TGTGCCAGCAGCCGTATTTCCGGGACTAGTAGCGCAGATACGCAGTATTTT. It translates to CASSRISGTSSADTQYF. The V and J genes are TRBV27 and TRBJ2-3; the match to TRBD2 covers 8 bases. The CDR3 is made up of 17 amino acids. V dropped 6 bases and J dropped 4; count of bases not matched to a gene: 15. Germline CDR1 reads MNHEY; CDR2 reads SMNVEV (reference sequence).

This clone occurred once. The chain joins TRBV7-2 to TRBJ2-1; unclear D gene. The CDR3 has 13 residues. V was shortened by 1 base and J by 10 bases, with 11 bases between the two germline ends. Germline CDR1 and CDR2: SGHTA and FQGNSA. The CDR3, as DNA: TGTGCCAGCAGCTTAGGGTGGCCAGCGGAGCAGTTCTTC. Its translation is CASSLGWPAEQFF.

The chain uses TRBV5-1 and TRBJ2-2; D perhaps matches TRBD2 (6 bases). V shed 2 bases and J shed 4 bases, with 12 bases lying between them. Germline CDR1 reads SGHRS; CDR2 reads YFSETQ. The CDR3 totals 15 residues. The CDR3 spells CASSLGYGGTGELFF. The CDR3 bases are TGCGCCAGCAGCTTAGGATACGGGGGCACCGGGGAGCTGTTTTTT.

Details on this clone: Other DNA sequences of this sample code for an identical CDR3. The chain is built from TRBV4-1 and TRBJ1-6; D unclear. CDR1 is MGHRA, CDR2 YSYEKL, per germline. Between the trimmed V and J ends, which lost 0 bases and 8 bases, there was a span of 11 bases. The CDR3 totals 15 residues. The CDR3 here is CASSQEGQRYSPLHF. The CDR3 bases are TGCGCCAGCAGCCAAGAAGGGCAGCGGTATTCACCCCTCCACTTT.

V usage is TRBV7-6 and J usage is TRBJ2-5; 13 positions match TRBD2. Trimming took 5 bases from V and 3 from J; bases not matched to a gene: 6. This CDR3 spans 16 amino acids. Germline loops: CDR1 SGHVS, CDR2 FNYEAQ. The CDR3 DNA sequence: TGTGCCAGCAGCCCTCGTACTAGCGGGGGGGAAGAGACCCAGTACTTC. Its translation is CASSPRTSGGEETQYF.

The chain is built from TRBV27 and TRBJ2-3; D gene ambiguous. Trimming shortened V by 5 bases and J by 3 bases, and 9 bases separated the two germline ends. Germline V CDR1 and CDR2: MNHEY, SMNVEV (reference sequence). The CDR3 contains 13 residues. The CDR3 sequence: CASSVRWTDTQYF. CDR3 bases: TGTGCCAGCAGTGTCAGATGGACAGATACGCAGTATTTT.